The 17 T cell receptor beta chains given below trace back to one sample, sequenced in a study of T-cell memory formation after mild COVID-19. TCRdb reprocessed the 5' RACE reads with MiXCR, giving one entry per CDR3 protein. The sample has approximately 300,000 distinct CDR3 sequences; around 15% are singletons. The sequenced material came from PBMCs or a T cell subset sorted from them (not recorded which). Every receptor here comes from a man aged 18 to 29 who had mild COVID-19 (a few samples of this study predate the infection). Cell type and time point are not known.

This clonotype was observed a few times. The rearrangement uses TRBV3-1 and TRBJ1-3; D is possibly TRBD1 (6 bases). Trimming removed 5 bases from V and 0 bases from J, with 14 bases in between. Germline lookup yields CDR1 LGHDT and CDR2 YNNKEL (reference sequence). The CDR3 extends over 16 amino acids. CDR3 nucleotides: TGTGCCAGCAGCACGAGAGCGGGGGCCTCTGGAAACACCATATATTTT. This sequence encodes CASSTRAGASGNTIYF.

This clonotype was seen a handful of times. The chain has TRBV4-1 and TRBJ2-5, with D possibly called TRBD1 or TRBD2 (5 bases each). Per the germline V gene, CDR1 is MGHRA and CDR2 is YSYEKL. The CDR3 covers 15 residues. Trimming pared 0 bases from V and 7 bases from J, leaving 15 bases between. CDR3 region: CASSQDEGPGGTQYF. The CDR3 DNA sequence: TGCGCCAGCAGCCAAGATGAGGGGCCGGGCGGGACCCAGTACTTC.

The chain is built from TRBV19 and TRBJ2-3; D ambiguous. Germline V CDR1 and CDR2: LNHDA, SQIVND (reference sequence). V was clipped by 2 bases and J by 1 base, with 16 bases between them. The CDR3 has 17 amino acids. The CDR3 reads CASSIRATSPGTDTQYF. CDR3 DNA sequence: TGTGCCAGTAGTATAAGGGCTACCTCGCCGGGCACAGATACGCAGTATTTT.

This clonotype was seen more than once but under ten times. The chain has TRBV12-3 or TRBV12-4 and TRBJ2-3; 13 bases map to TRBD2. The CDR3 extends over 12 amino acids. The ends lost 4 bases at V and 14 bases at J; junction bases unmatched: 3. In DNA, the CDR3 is TGTGCCAGCAGTTGGGGACTAGCGGGGATGTATTTT. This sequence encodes CASSWGLAGMYF.

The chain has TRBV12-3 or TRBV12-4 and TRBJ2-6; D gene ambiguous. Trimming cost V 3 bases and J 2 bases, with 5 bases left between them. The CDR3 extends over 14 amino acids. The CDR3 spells CASSFHPGANVLTF. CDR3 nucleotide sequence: TGTGCCAGCAGTTTTCACCCTGGGGCCAACGTCCTGACTTTC.

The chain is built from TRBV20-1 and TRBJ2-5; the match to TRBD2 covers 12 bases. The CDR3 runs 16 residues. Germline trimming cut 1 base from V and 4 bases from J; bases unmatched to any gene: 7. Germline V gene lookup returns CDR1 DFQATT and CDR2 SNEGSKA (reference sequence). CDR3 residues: CSARASGGALSETQYF. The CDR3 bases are TGCAGTGCTAGAGCTAGCGGGGGGGCCCTTTCAGAGACCCAGTACTTC.

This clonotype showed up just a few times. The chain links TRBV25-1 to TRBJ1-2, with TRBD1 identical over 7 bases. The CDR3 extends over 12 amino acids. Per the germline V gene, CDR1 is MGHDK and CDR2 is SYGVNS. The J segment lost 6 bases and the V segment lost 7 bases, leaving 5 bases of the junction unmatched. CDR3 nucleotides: TGTGCCAGCATGGACAGGTCCGATGGCTACACCTTC. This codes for CASMDRSDGYTF.

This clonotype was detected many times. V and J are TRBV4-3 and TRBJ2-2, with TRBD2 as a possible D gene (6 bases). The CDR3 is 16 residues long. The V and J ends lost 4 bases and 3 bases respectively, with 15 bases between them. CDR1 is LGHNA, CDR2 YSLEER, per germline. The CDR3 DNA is TGCGCCAGCAGCCGCAAGATGGGGACTCACACCGGGGAGCTGTTTTTT. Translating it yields CASSRKMGTHTGELFF.

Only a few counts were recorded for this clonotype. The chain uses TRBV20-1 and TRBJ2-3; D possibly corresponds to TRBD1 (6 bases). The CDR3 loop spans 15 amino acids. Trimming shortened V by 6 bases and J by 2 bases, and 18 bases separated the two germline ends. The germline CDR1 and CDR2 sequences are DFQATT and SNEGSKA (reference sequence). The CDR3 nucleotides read TGCAGTGCCCACCCTCAACAGGGTTTCACAGATACGCAGTATTTT. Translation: CSAHPQQGFTDTQYF.

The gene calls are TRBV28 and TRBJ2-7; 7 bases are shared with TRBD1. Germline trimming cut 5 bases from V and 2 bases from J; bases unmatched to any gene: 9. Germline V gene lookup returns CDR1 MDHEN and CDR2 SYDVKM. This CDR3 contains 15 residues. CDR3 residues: CASSLGGGQTYEQYV. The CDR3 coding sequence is TGTGCCAGCAGTCTAGGTGGGGGACAGACCTACGAGCAGTACGTC.

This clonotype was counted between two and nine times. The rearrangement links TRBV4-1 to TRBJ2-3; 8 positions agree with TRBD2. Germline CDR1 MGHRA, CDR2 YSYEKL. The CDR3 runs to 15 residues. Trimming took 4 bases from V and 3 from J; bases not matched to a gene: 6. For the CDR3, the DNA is TGCGCCAGCAGCCCCGGACAGCGGGGGACAGATACGCAGTATTTT. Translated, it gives CASSPGQRGTDTQYF.

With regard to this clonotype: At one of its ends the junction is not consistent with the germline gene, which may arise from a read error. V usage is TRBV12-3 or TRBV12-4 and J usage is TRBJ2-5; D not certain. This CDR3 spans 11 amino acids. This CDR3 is CASSFGFFRRF. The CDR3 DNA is TGTGCCAGCAGTTTTGGATTTTTCAGAAGGTTC.

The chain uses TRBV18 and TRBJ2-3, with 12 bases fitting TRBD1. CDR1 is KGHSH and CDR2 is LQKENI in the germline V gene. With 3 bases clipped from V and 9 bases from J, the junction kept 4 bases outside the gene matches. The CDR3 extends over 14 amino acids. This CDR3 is CASSPAGQGATQYF. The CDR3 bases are TGTGCCAGCTCACCGGCGGGACAGGGGGCGACGCAGTATTTT. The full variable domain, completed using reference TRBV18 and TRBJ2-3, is NAGVMQNPRHLVRRRGQEARLRCSPMKGHSHVYWYRQLPEEGLKFMVYLQKENIIDESGMPKERFSAEFPKEGPSILRIQQVVRGDSAAYFCASSPAGQGATQYFGPGTRLTVL.

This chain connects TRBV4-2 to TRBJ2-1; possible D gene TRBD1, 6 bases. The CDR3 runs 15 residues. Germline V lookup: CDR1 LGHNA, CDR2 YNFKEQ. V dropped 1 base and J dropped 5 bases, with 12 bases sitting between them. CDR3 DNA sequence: TGTGCCAGCAGCCAAGCGGAGGCAGGGGACAATGAGCAGTTCTTC. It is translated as CASSQAEAGDNEQFF.

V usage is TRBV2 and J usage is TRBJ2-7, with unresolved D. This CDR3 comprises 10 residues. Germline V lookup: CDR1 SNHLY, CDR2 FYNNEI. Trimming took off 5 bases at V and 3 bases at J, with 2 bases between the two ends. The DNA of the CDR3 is TGTGCCAGCAGTTTCTACGAGCAGTACTTC. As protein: CASSFYEQYF.

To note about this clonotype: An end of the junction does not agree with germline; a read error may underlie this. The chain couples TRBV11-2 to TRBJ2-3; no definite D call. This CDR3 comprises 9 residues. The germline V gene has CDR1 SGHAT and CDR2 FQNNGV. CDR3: CASSLDLPF. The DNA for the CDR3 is TGTGCCAGCAGCTTAGATCTCCCTTTT.

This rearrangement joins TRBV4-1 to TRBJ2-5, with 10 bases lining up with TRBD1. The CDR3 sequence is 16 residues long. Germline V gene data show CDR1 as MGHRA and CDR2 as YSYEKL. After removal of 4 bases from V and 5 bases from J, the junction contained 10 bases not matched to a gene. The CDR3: CASSPADRGLQETQYF. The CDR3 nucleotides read TGCGCCAGCAGCCCCGCCGACAGGGGGCTTCAGGAGACCCAGTACTTC.